This entry describes one TCR beta chain. Its antigen is still unknown. The sample comes from a study of T cell responses to AZD1222 COVID-19 vaccine. Findings of the study overall: Donors were chiefly white British, with a greater number of females, and clonal diversity was perhaps underestimated. The study reported that nearly half of spike-specific TCRs target unmutated variant regions. Increases in Spike-specific TCR breadth and depth were seen after two AZD1222 doses. Spike-spanning, vaccine-associated CD4 TCRs were dominant at 160-218 and 743-854.

From germline, CDR1 is SGHRS and CDR2 YFSETQ. CDR3 size: 14 residues. Trimming took 4 bases from V and 13 from J; bases not matched to a gene: 9. Method: immunoSEQ multiplex PCR; TCRdb's copy keeps in-frame clones and lacks some. The sample records fewer than 30,000 clones, 85% to 95% being singletons. The source was peripheral blood, collected on day 0 of AZD1222 vaccination. The source of this sequence is an adult in good health. This chain links TRBV5-1 with TRBJ2-5; 14 nucleotides agree with TRBD2. This CDR3 reads CASSPGTSGGQWYF. CDR3 bases: TGCGCCAGCAGCCCTGGGACTAGCGGGGGTCAATGGTACTTC. The variable domain in full, with the rest retrieved from reference TRBV5-1 and TRBJ2-5, is KAGVTQTPRYLIKTRGQQVTLSCSPISGHRSVSWYQQTPGQGLQFLFEYFSETQRNKGNFPGRFSGRQFSNSRSEMNVSTLELGDSALYLCASSPGTSGGQWYFGPGTRLLVL.